The 10 T cell receptor beta chains below come from one sample, sequenced in a study of T cells in localized non-small cell lung cancer. TCRdb's table, derived via immunoSEQ multiplex PCR, lists solely in-frame clones and lacks some. The sample consists of roughly 35,000 clones, around nine tenths of them appearing once. The input for sequencing was peripheral blood, taken before any cancer treatment. All receptors derive from a female donor of 60 years or more with stage I lung adenocarcinoma.

The J gene is TRBJ1-2, the V gene TRBV10-3; D is unresolved. CDR1 is ENHRY and CDR2 is SYGVKD in the germline V gene. The CDR3 is 15 amino acids. Trimming stripped 2 bases from V and 7 bases from J, with 17 bases between. CDR3 nucleotide sequence: TGTGCCATCAGTGAGATCGCCTCAGATCGGAGTGGCTACACCTTC. Amino acids: CAISEIASDRSGYTF.

This rearrangement joins TRBV19 to TRBJ1-4; D is undetermined. This CDR3 region has 14 residues. The germline V gene encodes CDR1 LNHDA and CDR2 SQIVND (reference sequence). Trimming pared 0 bases from V and 3 bases from J, leaving 5 bases between. CDR3 amino acids: CASSIDAANEKLFF. Written as DNA, the CDR3 is TGTGCCAGTAGTATAGATGCCGCTAATGAAAAACTGTTTTTT.

The chain recombines TRBV21-1 with TRBJ2-7. TRBV21-1 is a recognized pseudogene. CDR3 size: 18 residues. The CDR3 protein is CASSKAFSLGDSSYEQYV. CDR3 nucleotide sequence: TGTGCCAGCAGCAAAGCCTTCAGTCTGGGGGATAGCTCCTACGAGCAGTACGTC.

The CDR3 loop is CATGFGTAQETQYF. DNA for the CDR3: TGTGCCACGGGTTTCGGGACCGCTCAAGAGACCCAGTACTTC. The rearrangement links TRBV10-3 to TRBJ2-5; either TRBD1 or TRBD2 may fit D (5 bases each). Per germline, CDR1 ENHRY and CDR2 SYGVKD. CDR3 size: 14 residues. V was pared by 10 bases and J by 2 bases, with 17 bases between.

The chain is built from TRBV6-1 and TRBJ2-6; tentatively, D is TRBD2 (7 bases). Per the germline V gene, CDR1 is MNHNS and CDR2 is SASEGT. V shed 2 bases and J shed 0 bases, with 8 bases lying between them. This CDR3 is 16 amino acids long. The CDR3 loop is CASSERGASGANVLTF. For the CDR3, the DNA is TGTGCCAGCAGTGAACGGGGGGCCTCTGGGGCCAACGTCCTGACTTTC.

The gene calls are TRBV7-8 and TRBJ2-7; D unresolved. The CDR3 has 14 amino acids. Germline V gene lookup returns CDR1 SGHVS and CDR2 FQNEAQ. V was cut by 5 bases and J by 3 bases, with 14 bases left in between. Here the CDR3 reads CASSQTETNYEQYV. The DNA for the CDR3 is TGTGCCAGCAGCCAAACCGAGACCAACTACGAGCAGTACGTC.

The chain carries TRBV11-2 and TRBJ2-6; D could derive from TRBD1 or TRBD2 (7 bases each). Germline V gene data show CDR1 as SGHAT and CDR2 as FQNNGV. V shed 1 base and J shed 1 base, with 14 bases lying between them. There are 18 residues in the CDR3. Here the CDR3 DNA reads TGTGCCAGCAGCTTAGGATCTCAGGGGGGGTCTGGGGCCAACGTCCTGACTTTC. It translates to CASSLGSQGGSGANVLTF.

This rearrangement joins TRBV9 to TRBJ1-2; D is unresolved. Trimming took 1 base from V and 8 from J, leaving 18 bases between them. The germline gives CDR1 SGDLS, CDR2 YYNGEE. The CDR3 is 15 amino acids. The CDR3, as DNA: TGTGCCAGCAGCGTACCCCCGGAGGGTTTTAGCGGCTACACCTTC. This gives the protein CASSVPPEGFSGYTF.

The chain combines TRBV11-2 with TRBJ2-3, with 9 bases aligning to TRBD2. The germline V gene has CDR1 SGHAT and CDR2 FQNNGV. The V gene end was trimmed by 6 bases and the J gene end by 7 bases; junction bases not matched to a gene: 8. The CDR3 spans 14 residues. The CDR3 nucleotides are TGTGCCAGCAGTTCGGCGGGGGGGCCAAATACGCAGTATTTT. Translated: CASSSAGGPNTQYF. Combining the CDR3 with reference TRBV11-2 and TRBJ2-3 gives the whole variable domain EAGVAQSPRYKIIEKRQSVAFWCNPISGHATLYWYQQILGQGPKLLIQFQNNGVVDDSQLPKDRFSAERLKGVDSTLKIQPAKLEDSAVYLCASSSAGGPNTQYFGPGTRLTVL.

The V call is TRBV5-5, the J call TRBJ2-6, with D unclear. V gave up 5 bases and J gave up 0 bases, with 12 bases separating them. The CDR3 totals 16 residues. Germline V lookup: CDR1 SGHKS, CDR2 YYEKEE (reference sequence). The CDR3 region is CASSGLLGSGANVLTF. CDR3 coding DNA: TGTGCCAGCAGTGGGCTGCTGGGCTCTGGGGCCAACGTCCTGACTTTC.